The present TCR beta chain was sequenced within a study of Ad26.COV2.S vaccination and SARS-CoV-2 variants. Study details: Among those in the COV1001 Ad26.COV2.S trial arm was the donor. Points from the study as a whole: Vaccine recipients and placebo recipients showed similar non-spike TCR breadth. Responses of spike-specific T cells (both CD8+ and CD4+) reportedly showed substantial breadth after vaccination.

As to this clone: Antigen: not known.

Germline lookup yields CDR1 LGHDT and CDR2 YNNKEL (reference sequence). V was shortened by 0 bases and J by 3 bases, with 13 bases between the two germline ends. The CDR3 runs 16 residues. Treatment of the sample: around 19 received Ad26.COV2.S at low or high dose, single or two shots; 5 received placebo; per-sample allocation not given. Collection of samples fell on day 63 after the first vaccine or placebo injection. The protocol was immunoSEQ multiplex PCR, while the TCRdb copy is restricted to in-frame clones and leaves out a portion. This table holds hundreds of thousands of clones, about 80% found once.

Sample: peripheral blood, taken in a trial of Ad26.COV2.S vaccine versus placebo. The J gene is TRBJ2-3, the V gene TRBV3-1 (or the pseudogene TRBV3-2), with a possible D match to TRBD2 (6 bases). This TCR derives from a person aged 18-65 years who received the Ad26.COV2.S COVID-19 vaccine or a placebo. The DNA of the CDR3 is TGTGCCAGCAGCCAAGAGGTGTTAGCGGTAACAGATACGCAGTATTTT. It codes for CASSQEVLAVTDTQYF.